This TCR beta chain was profiled in a study of T cells expressing NK-cell markers. Overall study context: Sorted CD3+CD56-NKG2C+, CD3+CD56+NKG2C+ and CD3+CD56+NKG2C- T cells supplied the TCR beta repertoires.

The authors generated TCR beta cDNA through 5'RACE template switching with UMIs. One entry per CDR3 protein, without DNA, is what TCRdb gives after re-calling the 5' RACE reads. The sample data list over 350,000 distinct CDR3 sequences. Note on this clonotype: The target antigen is unknown.

Study-wide findings and caveats: A few donors' CD3+CD56-NKG2C+ cells were dominated by the same clonotypes. Dominant NKG2C+ clonotypes were found to form about 1.0-7.5% of CD8+ T cells in six donors.

The CDR3 has 12 residues. Germline assignment: CDR1 DFQATT and CDR2 SNEGSKA (reference sequence). The clonotype was recovered from a woman aged 45-59 years in good health. The J gene is TRBJ1-2, the V gene TRBV20-1. Sequencing was performed on blood T cells: a sorted CD56 or NKG2C T cell subset, CD4+ or CD8+ T cells, or bulk PBMC T cells (not recorded which). CDR3 sequence: CSASRAGYGYTF.